This TCR beta chain was observed in a study of blood T cell repertoires in COVID-19. Study-level information: From the United States, Italy and Spain came samples of acute and convalescent COVID-19. Nucleic acid was either cDNA or gDNA, and it came from T cells, B-cell-depleted T cells, or PBMCs.

Sequencing was performed with immunoSEQ multiplex PCR; in TCRdb, only in-frame clones are kept and a portion is missing. The sample has tens of thousands of clones, roughly 80% seen once. Participant ages covered about 18 to 95 years across around 25 US areas. Cohort allocation depended upon clinical history that participants reported. Germline V CDR1 and CDR2: LNHDA, SQIVND (reference sequence). Losses at the gene ends were 7 bases for V and 7 bases for J; bases not matched to a gene: 18. This CDR3 has 19 residues. The clonotype was recovered from a middle-aged woman with acute COVID-19. Input material: PBMCs or T cells enriched from blood (not recorded which). The chain links TRBV19 to TRBJ2-1, with 14 bases that match TRBD2. The CDR3 nucleotides are TGTGCCAGTATGGGAGGGACTAGCGGGAGTCGGGGGAATTATAATGAGCAGTTCTTC. Translated, it gives CASMGGTSGSRGNYNEQFF.